Listed here is a single TCR beta chain. Its antigen is still unknown. No per-base quality is available; no much larger clone lies one base away. These data are taken from a study of human T cells and chemical hapten exposure (dated by TCRdb to about 2021). For the wider study: For sensitization, 2% DPC in acetone was applied to a 2 cm by 2 cm area of upper inner arm skin. Blood samples were taken from patients before sensitization (week 0) and then at 2, 6 and about 24 weeks after DPC sensitization. The mostly female patient cohort included alopecia areata with under or over 50% scalp involvement, alopecia totalis and alopecia universalis. Approximately 28 alopecia patients gave blood for TCR sequencing at one to four time points (pre-sensitization, 2, 6 and 24 weeks). This study followed changes in the peripheral blood TCR repertoire in vivo during primary and secondary sensitization of alopecia patients to the hapten diphenylcyclopropenone (DPC). Libraries were pooled for sequencing, and per-sample TCR yields varied mainly because of small differences in library volumes within the pool. Throughout the approximately 25-week study period, patients were also given weekly therapeutic DPC doses on the scalp. Patch testing was performed on the upper back with Finn chambers containing 0.01% DPC, and the patch tests were scored after 6 days according to International Contact Dermatitis Research Group standards. Findings and caveats that apply to the study as a whole: All patients had alopecia, a presumed autoimmune disease, so their immune response might differ from that of healthy individuals. The number of TCRs above 1 in 1000 frequency did not change with DPC sensitization; there was no evidence of global repertoire structure alterations. Significantly more large CDR3 similarity clusters were formed by expanded TCRs than by pre-sensitization or healthy control sets, consistent with antigen-driven responses. After repeated subsampling, the strength of the expansion versus patch-test correlation and the threshold at which it became significant changed. A positive correlation was found between the number of PT1 expanded TCRs and patch test score, with significance reached at thresholds 8, 16 and 32 but not 4.

Library prep was done by RACE. The sample was run on a NextSeq 500. Library preparation attached unique molecular identifiers to individual cDNA molecules for quantitative, reproducible TCR counting. From each blood RNA sample, both TCR alpha and TCR beta chains were sequenced. The authors' pipeline ran thus. The median number of TCRs per sample was over 85,000, ranging from 23,224 to 690,600. V, J and CDR3 annotation of the TCR reads was carried out using the Decombinator software suite. For the PS versus PT1 abundance plots, all samples were subsampled to the same number of TCRs (28,000). Expanded TCRs were defined as absent before sensitization and observed at least eight times at the 2-week time point. TCRdb cleaned the public reads at Q25 with fastp, built clones with MiXCR and kept in-frame beta chains. Under each unique CDR3 protein, matching rows form one entry showing the most common genes and DNA. The V and J calls reflect TCRdb's pipeline rather than the authors' work. In this sample the table shows approximately 60,000 distinct CDR3 sequences, 8% to 13% of which occur a single time. Roughly 2.1% of the sample is taken by the ten largest.

Read against the paper, the sample's time point label means: patch test 3, about 24 weeks after DPC sensitization. The label giving this sample's treatment or condition can be read as: therapeutic diphenylcyclopropenone sensitization with weekly scalp DPC. At each patch-test visit, blood was drawn before the patch test was applied. Patients were eligible if aged 18 to 70, diagnosed with alopecia and judged suitable for DPC therapy, and pregnant patients were excluded. Unfractionated whole blood was collected in Tempus Blood RNA tubes, and total RNA was extracted from that blood. The CDR3 measures 13 amino acids from cysteine to phenylalanine. Solely the CDR3 DNA is kept, with 39 bases framed from the first base. The V end loses 6 bases and the J end loses 8 bases, and a stretch of 14 bases separates them. The germline V gene encodes CDR1 SGHTA and CDR2 FQGNSA.

The sample here was whole blood, taken in connection with sensitization to the hapten diphenylcyclopropenone (DPC). The chain employs TRBV7-2 and TRBJ1-3; tentative D gene TRBD1, with 5 bases matching. The source of this sequence is a woman aged 30 to 39 with alopecia areata. Some clones in this sample may be carry-over from other donors' samples. Here the CDR3 is given as CASSSAGGDTIYF. The bases are TGTGCCAGCAGTTCCGCGGGGGGTGACACCATATATTTT.